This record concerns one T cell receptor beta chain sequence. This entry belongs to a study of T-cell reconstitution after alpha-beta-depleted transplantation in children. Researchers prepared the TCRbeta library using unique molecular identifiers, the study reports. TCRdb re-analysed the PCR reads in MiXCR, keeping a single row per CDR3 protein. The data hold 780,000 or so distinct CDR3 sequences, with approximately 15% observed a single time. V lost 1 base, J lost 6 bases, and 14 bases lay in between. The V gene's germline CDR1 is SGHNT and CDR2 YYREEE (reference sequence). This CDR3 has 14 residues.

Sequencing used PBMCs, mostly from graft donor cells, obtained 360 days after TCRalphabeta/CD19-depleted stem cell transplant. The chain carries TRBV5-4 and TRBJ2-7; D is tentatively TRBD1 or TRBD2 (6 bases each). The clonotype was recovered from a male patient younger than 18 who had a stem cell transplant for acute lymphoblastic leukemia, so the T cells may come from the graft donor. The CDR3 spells CASSLSPGAIEQYF. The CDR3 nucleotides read TGTGCCAGCAGCTTGAGCCCGGGGGCCATCGAGCAGTACTTC.